This entry lists 7 T cell receptor beta chains sequenced from one sample in a study of T cell clonotyping in hematopoietic cell transplantation. The assay was immunoSEQ multiplex PCR, and TCRdb's table has in-frame clones only and misses some. Of about 9,000 clones detected, around 85% appear once; the ten largest clones hold 33%. Documented time point: recipient sample about 28 days before transplant, after cytoreduction. The sample in question was peripheral blood mononuclear cells, obtained before stem cell transplant. These receptors were taken from a man between 60 and 70 years old with acute myeloid leukemia. Some clones in this sample may be carry-over from other donors' samples.

The chain combines TRBV5-8 with TRBJ2-2; 8 bases agree with TRBD2. Trimming at V came to 4 bases and at J to 3 bases, leaving 14 bases not matched to a gene. Germline V gene data show CDR1 as SGHTS and CDR2 as YDEGEE. The CDR3 length is 18 residues. The CDR3 loop reads CASSRPSGRASDTGELFF. The CDR3 DNA reads as TGTGCCAGCAGCCGGCCCTCCGGGAGGGCCTCGGACACCGGGGAGCTGTTTTTT.

This chain links TRBV30 with TRBJ2-3; D not certain. The CDR3 extends over 15 amino acids. Per the germline V gene, CDR1 is GTSNPN and CDR2 is SVGIG (reference sequence). Trimming removed 0 bases at V and 0 bases at J, with 10 bases between. The CDR3 region is CAWSVYQDSTDTQYF. The CDR3 DNA follows: TGTGCCTGGAGTGTATATCAGGATAGCACAGATACGCAGTATTTT.

The chain joins TRBV7-3 to TRBJ2-3, with 8 bases aligning to TRBD2. Germline CDR1 and CDR2: SGHTA and FQGTGA. J was trimmed by 5 bases and V by 1 base; bases with no gene match: 5. The CDR3 runs 15 residues. CDR3 sequence (DNA): TGTGCCAGCAGCTTAATCGGGGGGGCAGGAGATACGCAGTATTTT. Its translation is CASSLIGGAGDTQYF.

The rearrangement joins TRBV2 to TRBJ1-1; D ambiguous. The CDR3 spans 14 residues. V was pared by 5 bases and J by 4 bases, with 14 bases between. CDR1 is SNHLY and CDR2 is FYNNEI in the germline V gene. The CDR3 bases are TGTGCCAGCAGTCCCGGGATTCCCGGCACTGAAGCTTTCTTT. Amino acid sequence: CASSPGIPGTEAFF.

The rearrangement links TRBV6-5 to TRBJ2-1, with TRBD2 matching 11 bases. The CDR3 spans 15 residues. Germline V gene data show CDR1 as MNHEY and CDR2 as SVGAGI. Losses at the gene ends were 2 bases for V and 4 bases for J; bases not matched to a gene: 1. CDR3 residues: CASSYRLAGYNEQFF. In DNA form, the CDR3 reads TGTGCCAGCAGTTACAGACTAGCGGGATACAATGAGCAGTTCTTC.

The gene calls are TRBV1 and TRBJ1-2; the D call TRBD1 from the table was never checked on the DNA. TRBV1 is termed a pseudogene. CDR3 length equals 14 residues. The CDR3 DNA reads as TGCACCAGCAGCGCGACAGGGAGTTACTCTGGCTACACCTTC. It encodes CTSSATGSYSGYTF.

The chain joins TRBV4-1 to TRBJ1-1; possible D gene TRBD1, 5 bases. From germline, CDR1 is MGHRA and CDR2 YSYEKL. V dropped 6 bases and J dropped 4 bases, with 18 bases sitting between them. CDR3 size: 15 residues. The CDR3 DNA is TGCGCCAGCAGAGCAGACCGGGAGAGGGGCACTGAAGCTTTCTTT. Protein: CASRADRERGTEAFF.